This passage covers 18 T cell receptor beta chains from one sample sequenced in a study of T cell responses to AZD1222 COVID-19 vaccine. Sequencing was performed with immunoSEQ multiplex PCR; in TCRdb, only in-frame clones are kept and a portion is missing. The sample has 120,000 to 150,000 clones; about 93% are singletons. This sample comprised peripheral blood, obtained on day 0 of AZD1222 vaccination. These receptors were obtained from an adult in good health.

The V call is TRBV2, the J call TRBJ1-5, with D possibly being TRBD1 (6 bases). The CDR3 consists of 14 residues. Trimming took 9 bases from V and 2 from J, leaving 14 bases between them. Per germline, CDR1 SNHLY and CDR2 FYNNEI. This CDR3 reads CARGGVGGNQPQHF. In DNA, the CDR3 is TGTGCCAGAGGGGGGGTAGGCGGCAATCAGCCCCAGCATTTT.

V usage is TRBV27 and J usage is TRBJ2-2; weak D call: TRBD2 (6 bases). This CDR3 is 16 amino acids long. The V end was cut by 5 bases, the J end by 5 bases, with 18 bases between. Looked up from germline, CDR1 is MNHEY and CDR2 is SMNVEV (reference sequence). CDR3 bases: TGTGCCAGCAGTCCCTACGGTAGCGGCCTAACCGGGGAGCTGTTTTTT. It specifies CASSPYGSGLTGELFF.

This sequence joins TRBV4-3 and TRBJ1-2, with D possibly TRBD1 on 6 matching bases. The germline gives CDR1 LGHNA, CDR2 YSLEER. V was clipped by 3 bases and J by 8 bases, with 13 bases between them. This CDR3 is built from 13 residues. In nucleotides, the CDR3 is TGCGCCAGCAGCCACTTAAACAGGGAAGGCTACACCTTC. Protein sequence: CASSHLNREGYTF.

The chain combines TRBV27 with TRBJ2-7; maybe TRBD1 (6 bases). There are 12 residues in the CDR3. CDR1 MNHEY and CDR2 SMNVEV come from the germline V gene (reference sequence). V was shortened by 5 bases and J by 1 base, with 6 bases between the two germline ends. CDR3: CASSTGSYEQYF. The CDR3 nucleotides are TGTGCCAGCAGTACAGGGTCCTACGAGCAGTACTTC.

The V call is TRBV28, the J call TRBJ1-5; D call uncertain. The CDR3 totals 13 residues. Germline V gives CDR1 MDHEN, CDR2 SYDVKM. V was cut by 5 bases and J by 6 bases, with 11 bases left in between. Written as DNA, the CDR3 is TGTGCCAGCAGTACGACTTTTGTTCAGCCCCAGCATTTT. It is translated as CASSTTFVQPQHF. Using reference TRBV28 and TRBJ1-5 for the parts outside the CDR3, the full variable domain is DVKVTQSSRYLVKRTGEKVFLECVQDMDHENMFWYRQDPGLGLRLIYFSYDVKMKEKGDIPEGYSVSREKKERFSLILESASTNQTSMYLCASSTTFVQPQHFGDGTRLSIL.

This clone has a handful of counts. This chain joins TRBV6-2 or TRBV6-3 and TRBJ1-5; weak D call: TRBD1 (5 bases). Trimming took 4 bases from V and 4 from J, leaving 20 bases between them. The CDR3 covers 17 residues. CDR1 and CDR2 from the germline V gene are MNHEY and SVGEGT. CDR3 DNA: TGTGCCAGCAGTTCCCGATCTGGGGGGGGACTAAATCAGCCCCAGCATTTT. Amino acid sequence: CASSSRSGGGLNQPQHF.

The DNA of the CDR3 is TGTGCCAGCAGCTTTATTATGGGACAGGGGGCACCGAACTATGGCTACACCTTC. Translating it yields CASSFIMGQGAPNYGYTF. V and J are TRBV7-2 and TRBJ1-2; TRBD1 matches 12 bases. Trimming took 3 bases from V and 2 from J; bases not matched to a gene: 10. CDR1 SGHTA and CDR2 FQGNSA come from the germline V gene. This CDR3 has 18 amino acids.

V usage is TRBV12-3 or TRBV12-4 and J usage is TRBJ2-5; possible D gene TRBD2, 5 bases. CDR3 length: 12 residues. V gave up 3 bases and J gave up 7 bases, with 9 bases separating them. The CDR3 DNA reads TGTGCCAGCAGTTTTAATCGGGGGACCCAGTACTTC. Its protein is CASSFNRGTQYF.

The CDR3 DNA is TGTGCCAGCAGTGCCCTTCTCCTGTGGGGGGAAGAGACCCAGTACTTC. This translates into CASSALLLWGEETQYF. The chain uses TRBV25-1 and TRBJ2-5; perhaps TRBD2 as D (6 bases). Germline CDR1 MGHDK, CDR2 SYGVNS. This CDR3 is built from 16 residues. The V gene lost 4 bases and the J gene lost 3 bases, with 18 bases spanning the gap.

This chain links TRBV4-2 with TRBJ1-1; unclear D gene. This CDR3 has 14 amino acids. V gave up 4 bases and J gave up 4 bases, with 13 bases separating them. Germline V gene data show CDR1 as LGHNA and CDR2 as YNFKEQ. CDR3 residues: CASSPTGGGTEAFF. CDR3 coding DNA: TGTGCCAGCAGCCCGACTGGTGGTGGCACTGAAGCTTTCTTT.

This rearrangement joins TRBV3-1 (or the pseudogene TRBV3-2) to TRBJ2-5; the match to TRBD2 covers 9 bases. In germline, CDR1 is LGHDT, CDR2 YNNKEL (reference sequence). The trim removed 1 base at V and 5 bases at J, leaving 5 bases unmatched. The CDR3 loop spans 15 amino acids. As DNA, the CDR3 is TGTGCCAGCAGCCAAGTTGCGGGGGGGTTGGAGACCCAGTACTTC. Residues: CASSQVAGGLETQYF.

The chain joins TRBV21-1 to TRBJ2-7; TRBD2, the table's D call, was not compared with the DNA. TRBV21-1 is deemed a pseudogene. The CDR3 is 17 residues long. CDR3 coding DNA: TGTGCCAGCAGCAAAGATCTTGGCCTAGCGGACTCCTACGAGCAGTACTTC. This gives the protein CASSKDLGLADSYEQYF.

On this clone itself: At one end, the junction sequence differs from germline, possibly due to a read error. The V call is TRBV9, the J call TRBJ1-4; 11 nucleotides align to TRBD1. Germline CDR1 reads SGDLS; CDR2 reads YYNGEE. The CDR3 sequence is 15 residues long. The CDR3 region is CTSSAGQGAGEKLFF. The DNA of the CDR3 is TGTACCAGCAGCGCCGGACAGGGGGCGGGTGAAAAACTGTTTTTT.

The CDR3 nucleotides are TGCGCCAGCAGCCCGGGATCTCGAAAGAACACTGAAGCTTTCTTT. Protein product: CASSPGSRKNTEAFF. The V gene is TRBV4-3, the J gene TRBJ1-1; D uncertain. V shed 4 bases and J shed 1 base, with 13 bases lying between them. This CDR3 has 15 residues. Germline values: CDR1 LGHNA, CDR2 YSLEER.

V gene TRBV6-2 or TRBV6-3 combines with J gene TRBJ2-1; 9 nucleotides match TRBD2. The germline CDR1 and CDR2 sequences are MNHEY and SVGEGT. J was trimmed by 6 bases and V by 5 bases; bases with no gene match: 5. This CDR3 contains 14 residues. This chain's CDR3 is CASSTTSGRNEQFF. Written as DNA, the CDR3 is TGTGCCAGCAGTACGACTAGCGGACGCAATGAGCAGTTCTTC.

CDR3 nucleotides: TGTGCCAGTAGTATGACAGCCAACGGAGACTATGGCTACACCTTC. Encoded protein: CASSMTANGDYGYTF. The gene calls are TRBV19 and TRBJ1-2, with a tentative D call TRBD1 (5 bases). The germline V and J ends were trimmed by 3 bases and 3 bases, with 14 bases remaining between them. Germline V gene lookup returns CDR1 LNHDA and CDR2 SQIVND (reference sequence). CDR3 length: 15 amino acids.

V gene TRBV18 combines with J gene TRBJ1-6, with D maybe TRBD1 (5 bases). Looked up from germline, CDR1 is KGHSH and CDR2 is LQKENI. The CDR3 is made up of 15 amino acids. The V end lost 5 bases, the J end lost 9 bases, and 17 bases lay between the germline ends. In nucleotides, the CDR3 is TGTGCCAGCTCAGACCAGGGTACAGCCAGTTCACCCCTCCACTTT. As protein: CASSDQGTASSPLHF.

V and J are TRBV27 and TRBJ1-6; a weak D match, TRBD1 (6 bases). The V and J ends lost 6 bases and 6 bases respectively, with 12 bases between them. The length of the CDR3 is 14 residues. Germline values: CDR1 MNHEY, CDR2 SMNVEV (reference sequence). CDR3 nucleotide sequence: TGTGCCAGCAGCACACAGGGCGGTAATTCACCCCTCCACTTT. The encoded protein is CASSTQGGNSPLHF.